The 15 T cell receptor beta chains reported below all come from one sample, sequenced in a study of patients and donors after allogeneic stem cell transplantation. Each CDR3 protein gets one entry after TCRdb re-called the RT-PCR reads with MiXCR. The data show over 400,000 distinct CDR3 sequences, 16% seen once. Input material: blood, either unsorted or a sorted T cell fraction (not recorded which). These receptor sequences come from a human donor who was either an allogeneic HSCT recipient or a stem cell or donor lymphocyte infusion donor (not recorded which). It is not recorded whose cells these are; they may come from a transplant donor.

Only a few counts were recorded for this clonotype. The chain links TRBV4-3 to TRBJ2-1; D remains ambiguous. Germline CDR1 is LGHNA and CDR2 is YSLEER. Trimming removed 5 bases from V and 6 bases from J, with 11 bases in between. The CDR3 is 13 residues long. The CDR3, as DNA: TGCGCCAGCAGCGGGTCCTCCCCCAATGAGCAGTTCTTC. Translating it yields CASSGSSPNEQFF.

This clonotype appeared once. The CDR3 sequence is CASSQKTSGRVSPLHF. The CDR3 DNA reads TGCGCCAGCAGCCAGAAGACAAGCGGGCGAGTTTCACCCCTCCACTTT. J is TRBJ1-6 and V is TRBV4-1; no definite D call. Germline V gives CDR1 MGHRA, CDR2 YSYEKL. The CDR3 runs to 16 residues. V was clipped by 3 bases and J by 9 bases, with 18 bases between them.

This clonotype has more than one count but fewer than ten. The rearrangement links TRBV4-2 to TRBJ2-7; TRBD1 aligns across 7 bases. The CDR3 length is 14 residues. The germline V gene encodes CDR1 LGHNA and CDR2 YNFKEQ. V was clipped by 4 bases and J by 5 bases; unmatched bases: 8. CDR3 bases: TGTGCCAGCAGCCTACTGACAGGGCAGGACGAGCAGTACTTC. It yields the protein CASSLLTGQDEQYF.

A few counts support this clonotype. This chain connects TRBV4-2 to TRBJ2-7; maybe TRBD2 (5 bases). The CDR3 totals 21 residues. V lost 1 base and J lost 2, with 30 bases in between. Germline V lookup: CDR1 LGHNA, CDR2 YNFKEQ. DNA for the CDR3: TGTGCCAGCAGCCAAGCCGGAACCCCCTCTCTCCCCGGCGGGCCCCCCTACGAGCAGTACTTC. It is translated as CASSQAGTPSLPGGPPYEQYF.

This clonotype was counted between two and nine times. This chain joins TRBV5-6 and TRBJ2-3, with 7 bases matching TRBD2. V lost 5 bases, J lost 1 base, and 10 bases stayed unmatched. The CDR3 runs 16 residues. Looked up from germline, CDR1 is SGHDT and CDR2 is YYEEEE. CDR3 sequence: CASSFLAAGRTDTQYF. The CDR3 region has the DNA TGTGCCAGCAGTTTCCTGGCAGCGGGACGCACAGATACGCAGTATTTT. Full variable domain (rest looked up from reference TRBV5-6 and TRBJ2-3): DAGVTQSPTHLIKTRGQQVTLRCSPKSGHDTVSWYQQALGQGPQFIFQYYEEEERQRGNFPDRFSGHQFPNYSSELNVNALLLGDSALYLCASSFLAAGRTDTQYFGPGTRLTVL.

This chain links TRBV20-1 with TRBJ2-3; 8 positions match TRBD1. CDR1 and CDR2 (germline): DFQATT, SNEGSKA (reference sequence). V gave up 6 bases and J gave up 2 bases; unmatched junction bases: 7. The CDR3 is made up of 14 amino acids. The CDR3 coding sequence is TGCAGTGCCGTAGGACAGGGCTTCACAGATACGCAGTATTTT. Translated: CSAVGQGFTDTQYF.

This clonotype was counted ten times or more. The chain links TRBV5-1 to TRBJ1-2; D might be TRBD1 (5 bases). Trimming cost V 4 bases and J 2 bases, with 9 bases left between them. CDR3 length: 13 amino acids. Germline CDR1 is SGHRS and CDR2 is YFSETQ. CDR3 in amino acids: CASSPGLNYGYTF. The CDR3 nucleotides read TGCGCCAGCAGCCCGGGACTGAACTATGGCTACACCTTC.

The chain combines TRBV6-5 with TRBJ2-5, with 9 bases that match TRBD2. This CDR3 is 16 amino acids long. J was trimmed by 5 bases and V by 3 bases; bases with no gene match: 10. Germline assignment: CDR1 MNHEY and CDR2 SVGAGI. The CDR3 DNA reads as TGTGCCAGCAGTTATTCTAGCGGGGCTACTTCGGAGACCCAGTACTTC. It encodes CASSYSSGATSETQYF.

This rearrangement joins TRBV2 to TRBJ2-7; the match to TRBD2 covers 8 bases. This CDR3 is 15 amino acids long. Germline CDR1 and CDR2: SNHLY and FYNNEI. V lost 7 bases to trimming and J lost 2 bases; unmatched junction nucleotides: 10. The CDR3 sequence: CASIQTSGLPYEQYF. CDR3 nucleotides: TGTGCCAGCATCCAAACTAGCGGACTCCCCTACGAGCAGTACTTC.

This clonotype has more than one count but fewer than ten. The rearrangement joins TRBV20-1 to TRBJ2-3; 8 nucleotides agree with TRBD2. V shed 0 bases, J shed 2 bases, and the junction held 4 bases outside the gene matches. The CDR3 has 15 amino acids. Germline CDR1 reads DFQATT; CDR2 reads SNEGSKA (reference sequence). The CDR3 DNA is TGCAGTGCTAGAGATTCCGGGGGGGCCACAGATACGCAGTATTTT. It is translated as CSARDSGGATDTQYF.

This sequence joins TRBV28 and TRBJ2-1; tentatively, D is TRBD2 (5 bases). CDR3 length: 17 amino acids. CDR1 and CDR2 (germline): MDHEN, SYDVKM. The germline V and J ends were trimmed by 8 bases and 2 bases, with 22 bases remaining between them. The CDR3 DNA reads as TGTGCCAGCCTGGGAGTTTACGGGCGACTTACCTACAATGAGCAGTTCTTC. It codes for CASLGVYGRLTYNEQFF.

This chain uses TRBV20-1 with TRBJ1-5; maybe TRBD1 (6 bases). Germline V gene lookup returns CDR1 DFQATT and CDR2 SNEGSKA (reference sequence). The CDR3 totals 16 residues. The ends were cut back, 2 bases at V and 0 bases at J, with 14 bases in the middle. In nucleotides, the CDR3 is TGCAGTGCTAGACCCTTCGGGGGGCTTAGCAATCAGCCCCAGCATTTT. Its protein product is CSARPFGGLSNQPQHF.

The chain links TRBV10-3 to TRBJ1-2; D is undetermined. The germline V gene has CDR1 ENHRY and CDR2 SYGVKD. The V and J ends lost 6 bases and 4 bases respectively, with 12 bases between them. This CDR3 has 13 residues. DNA of the CDR3: TGTGCCATCAGCGGACGCCCCTTCTATGGCTACACCTTC. Translated, it gives CAISGRPFYGYTF.

The sample holds a few counts of this clonotype. The rearrangement joins TRBV7-2 to TRBJ2-2, with TRBD1 matching over 8 bases. The CDR3 length is 15 residues. The germline gives CDR1 SGHTA, CDR2 FQGNSA. J lost 7 bases, V lost 5 bases, and 9 bases had no gene match. This CDR3 reads CASSPRTGWSGELFF. The CDR3 bases are TGTGCCAGCAGCCCCAGGACAGGGTGGAGCGGGGAGCTGTTTTTT.

This clonotype was observed many times. V usage is TRBV24-1 and J usage is TRBJ1-5; 7 bases are shared with TRBD1. The germline gives CDR1 KGHDR, CDR2 SFDVKD. CDR3 size: 14 residues. V dropped 4 bases and J dropped 6; count of bases not matched to a gene: 5. The DNA of the CDR3 is TGTGCCACCAGTGAACCCGACAGGGCTCAGCCCCAGCATTTT. Residues: CATSEPDRAQPQHF.